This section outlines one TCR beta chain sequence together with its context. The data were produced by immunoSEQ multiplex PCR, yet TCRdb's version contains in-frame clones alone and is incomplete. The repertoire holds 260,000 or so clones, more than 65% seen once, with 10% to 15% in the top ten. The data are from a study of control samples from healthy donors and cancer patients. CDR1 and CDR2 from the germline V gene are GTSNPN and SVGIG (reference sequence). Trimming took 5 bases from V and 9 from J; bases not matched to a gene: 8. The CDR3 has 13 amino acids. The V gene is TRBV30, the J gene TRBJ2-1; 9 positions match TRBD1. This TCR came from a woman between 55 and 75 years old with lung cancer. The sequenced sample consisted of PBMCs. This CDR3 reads CAWEQGAAGEQFF. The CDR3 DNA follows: TGTGCCTGGGAACAGGGGGCTGCGGGTGAGCAGTTCTTC.